The entry below gives a single TCR beta chain sequence along with its context. Its antigen is as yet unknown. Produced via immunoSEQ multiplex PCR; TCRdb's table is partial and in-frame only. The sample has around 51,000 clones; around nine tenths are singletons. Germline lookup yields CDR1 SGHTA and CDR2 FQGNSA. V was cut by 7 bases and J by 8 bases, with 14 bases left in between. The CDR3 is made up of 13 amino acids. This record belongs to a study of OX40 agonist ivuxolimab in advanced cancers. Findings and caveats of the study: Among the lowest peripheral clonal expansion occurred in 0.1-3.0 mg/kg partial responders. Expanded clones were, on average, more numerous among CD8+ T cells than CD4+. The study observed clonal expansion of CD4+ and CD8+ blood T cells by week 6 at 0.1 to 3.0 mg/kg.

The sample here was CD4+ or CD8+ T cells sorted from blood, taken in a trial of the OX40 agonist ivuxolimab. The receptor was derived from an adult with an advanced solid tumor such as melanoma, head and neck, liver or kidney cancer. The V gene is TRBV7-2, the J gene TRBJ1-4; no reliable D call. In nucleotides, the CDR3 is TGTGCCAGCAACCGGAGGGTGGGGGAAAAACTGTTTTTT. Translated, it gives CASNRRVGEKLFF.